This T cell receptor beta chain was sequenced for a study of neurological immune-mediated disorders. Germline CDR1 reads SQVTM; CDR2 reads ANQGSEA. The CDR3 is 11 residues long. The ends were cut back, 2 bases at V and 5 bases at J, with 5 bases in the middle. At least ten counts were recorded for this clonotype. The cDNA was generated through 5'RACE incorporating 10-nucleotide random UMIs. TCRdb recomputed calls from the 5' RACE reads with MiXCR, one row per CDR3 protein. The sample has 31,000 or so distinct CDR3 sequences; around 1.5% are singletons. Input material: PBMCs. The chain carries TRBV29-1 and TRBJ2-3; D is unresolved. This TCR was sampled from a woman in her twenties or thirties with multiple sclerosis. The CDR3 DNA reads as TGCAGCGTTGAACTGGGAGATACGCAGTATTTT. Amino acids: CSVELGDTQYF.